This is a list of T cell receptor beta chains from one sample in a study of shared clonotypes between healthy human individuals. Method: immunoSEQ multiplex PCR; TCRdb's copy keeps in-frame clones and lacks some. The table records some 1 million clones, roughly 80% of them present only once. Sequencing input: memory CD4+ T cells sorted from blood. The receptors shown here come from a man between 18 and 35 years old in good health. Both conserved end residues are part of each CDR3. The D gene is left open where the match is weak. Clone size appears in some rows only: once, few, many, or a class for an expanded clone.

j_call	d_call	clone_size	v_call	cdr3_nt	cdr3_aa
TRBJ2-3	-	-	TRBV6-7	TGTGCCAGCAGTCGGGACCGAGCTGATGATACGCAGTATTTT	CASSRDRADDTQYF
TRBJ2-2	-	-	TRBV12-2	TGTGCAAGTCGCTTTACAGGGCACCCCGGAACCGGGGAGCTGTTTTTT	CASRFTGHPGTGELFF
TRBJ1-2	TRBD1	-	TRBV5-4	TGTGCCAGCAGCTTGGGAGGGACAGGGGACTATGGCTACACCTTC	CASSLGGTGDYGYTF
TRBJ2-7	TRBD1	-	TRBV5-1	TGCGCCAGCAGCCCCGGGACAGGGGGCAAATACGAGCAGTACTTC	CASSPGTGGKYEQYF
TRBJ2-3	-	once	TRBV20-1	TGCAGTTGCCCCTTATCAGATACGCAGTATTTT	CSCPLSDTQYF
TRBJ2-5	TRBD1	-	TRBV2	TGTGCCAGCAGTGGCGGGACAGGGAAGGAGACCCAGTACTTC	CASSGGTGKETQYF
TRBJ2-5	-	-	TRBV30	TGTGCCTGGAGTTTTAGGACGGGTCTAGGAGAGCAGTACTTC	CAWSFRTGLGEQYF
TRBJ1-5	TRBD1	-	TRBV19	TGTGCCAGTAGTATAGGGACAGGAAGGAGCAATCAGCCCCAGCATTTT	CASSIGTGRSNQPQHF
TRBJ1-5	-	few	TRBV6-1	TGTGCCAGCAGGGACATGCGAGTTGGGAATCAGCCCCAGCATTTT	CASRDMRVGNQPQHF
TRBJ1-1	-	-	TRBV30	TGTGCCTGGAGTTTTAGGGGATTGAACACTGAAGCTTTCTTT	CAWSFRGLNTEAFF
TRBJ1-4	TRBD1	-	TRBV5-1	TGCGCCAGCAGCGCGACAGGGGATAATGAAAAACTGTTTTTT	CASSATGDNEKLFF
TRBJ1-2	TRBD1	many	TRBV5-8	TGTGCCAGCAGCTTGGCCCTGGACAGGGGATATGGCTACACCTTC	CASSLALDRGYGYTF
TRBJ2-1	-	-	TRBV11-3	TGTGCCAGCAGCTTAAGGGCAGGGCCCCGAGGGGCCTACAATGAGCAGTTCTTC	CASSLRAGPRGAYNEQFF
TRBJ1-4	TRBD1	-	TRBV19	TGTGCCAGTAGTATAGGCCGAGGGGGCGAAGAAAAACTGTTTTTT	CASSIGRGGEEKLFF
TRBJ2-5	TRBD2	-	TRBV5-6	TGTGCCAGCAGCTTGATGGGGCTAGCGGGGGCCGGGGGAGAGACCCAGTACTTC	CASSLMGLAGAGGETQYF
TRBJ1-2	-	few	TRBV5-4	TGTGCCAGCAGCTTGGCAGGGGAAGACTATGGCTACACCTTC	CASSLAGEDYGYTF
TRBJ1-5	-	-	TRBV7-2	TGTGCCAGCAGCTACCGGGGGAATCAGCCCCAGCATTTT	CASSYRGNQPQHF
TRBJ2-7	-	-	TRBV10-1	TGCGCCAGCAGTGAGTCTTTTGGAGCCTACGAGCAGTACTTC	CASSESFGAYEQYF
TRBJ2-1	TRBD2	-	TRBV6-1	TGTGCCAGCAGTGAAGTCCCTAGCGGGGGGGACTACAATGAGCAGTTCTTC	CASSEVPSGGDYNEQFF
TRBJ2-3	-	-	TRBV5-5	TGTGCCAGCAGCTTGGGGGGCGCGAGGACAGATACGCAGTATTTT	CASSLGGARTDTQYF
TRBJ1-3	-	-	TRBV27	TGTGCCAGCAGTTCAGGGGAGGCTGGAAACACCATATATTTT	CASSSGEAGNTIYF
TRBJ2-7	TRBD2	once	TRBV5-6	TGTGCCAGCAGCCCTAGGTGGGAGGGCGTGGAGAGCGAGCAGTACTTC	CASSPRWEGVESEQYF
TRBJ1-2	-	-	TRBV7-2	TGTGCCAGCAGCTTAGAAGTACAGGGTTACTATGGCTACACCTTC	CASSLEVQGYYGYTF